This is a list of T cell receptor beta chains from one sample in a study of cytomegalovirus exposure and HLA in healthy donors. The protocol was immunoSEQ multiplex PCR, while the TCRdb copy is restricted to in-frame clones and leaves out a portion. The sample holds roughly 120,000 clones. Sequencing used PBMCs. The source is a man aged 30-40 years in good health and CMV-seronegative. The CDR3 runs from the conserved cysteine through the conserved F or W. D genes are given only for firm matches.

TGTGCCAGCAGTTCCGACACGAAAAATCAGCCCCAGCATTTT	CASSSDTKNQPQHF	-	TRBV28	TRBJ1-5
TGTGCCATCGCAGGGGCGGGCAGGGTCACAGATACGCAGTATTTT	CAIAGAGRVTDTQYF	-	TRBV10-3	TRBJ2-3
TGTGCCAGCAGTCCCTTGACTAGCGGGAGTCCCGAGCAGTACTTC	CASSPLTSGSPEQYF	TRBD2	TRBV28	TRBJ2-7
TGTGCCAGCAGCTTGGCTAGCGGGGCCCGTGGGAATGAGCAGTTCTTC	CASSLASGARGNEQFF	TRBD2	TRBV5-6	TRBJ2-1
TGTGCCACCAGCAATACAGGGTCCCGGGAAGATACGCAGTATTTT	CATSNTGSREDTQYF	-	TRBV15	TRBJ2-3
TGTGCCAGCTCCAAAGGGGCTGTGAGTGGAAGCACTGAAGCTTTCTTT	CASSKGAVSGSTEAFF	-	TRBV28	TRBJ1-1
TGTGCCAGCACCGATAGAGGGACTTCTCACCAAGAGACCCAGTACTTC	CASTDRGTSHQETQYF	-	TRBV28	TRBJ2-5
TGCAGCGTTGGCAGGGGTATCCACGAGCAGTACTTC	CSVGRGIHEQYF	-	TRBV29-1	TRBJ2-7
TGTGCCAGCAGTGAATGGCTCAGGGATCATCATGGCTACACCTTC	CASSEWLRDHHGYTF	-	TRBV2	TRBJ1-2
TGCGCCAGCAGCGAGGCCAGCGTGGATGAGCAGTTCTTC	CASSEASVDEQFF	-	TRBV5-1	TRBJ2-1
TGTGCCAGCAGCTCGGGACACAATCAGCCCCAGCATTTT	CASSSGHNQPQHF	-	TRBV7-2	TRBJ1-5
TGCACCCGCAGAGGGGAGGCTGAAGCTTTCTTT	CTRRGEAEAFF	-	TRBV20-1	TRBJ1-1
TGTGCCAGCAGTGATCTACTAGCTGCCGGCGCGGATACGCAGTATTTT	CASSDLLAAGADTQYF	-	TRBV25-1	TRBJ2-3
TGTGCCACCAGCGCTGGAGGACAGGGAGGGGGCGAGCAGTACTTC	CATSAGGQGGGEQYF	-	TRBV15	TRBJ2-7
TGTGCCAGCAGCTTACGGGGGTCTGAGACCCAGTACTTC	CASSLRGSETQYF	-	TRBV7-9	TRBJ2-5
TGTGCCAGCTCACCATTGGCGGGGGGGTCGGTCAGGCAGTACTTC	CASSPLAGGSVRQYF	TRBD2	TRBV18	TRBJ2-7
TGTGCCATCAGTGATACATTGGCCGGGACCGGGGAGCTGTTTTTT	CAISDTLAGTGELFF	-	TRBV10-3	TRBJ2-2
TGTGCCAGCAGCCCGGGACAGGGTCGAGGTGAGCAGTTCTTC	CASSPGQGRGEQFF	TRBD1	TRBV7-9	TRBJ2-1
TGTGCCAGCAGCGAAGTCGCTAGCGCCCTCGGAGATACGCAGTATTTT	CASSEVASALGDTQYF	-	TRBV4-2	TRBJ2-3
TGCGCCAGCAGCTGGACAGGGGAACGGGGCGAGCAGTACTTC	CASSWTGERGEQYF	TRBD1	TRBV5-1	TRBJ2-7
TGTGCCAGCAGTCGACAGGGTGCGAATCAGCCCCAGCATTTT	CASSRQGANQPQHF	TRBD1	TRBV27	TRBJ1-5
TGTGCCAGCAGCCCCGGGCTAGCGGACGTTAGCTCCTACAATGAGCAGTTCTTC	CASSPGLADVSSYNEQFF	TRBD2	TRBV11-2	TRBJ2-1
TGTGCCAGCAGCTCCGGACAGGAAGGGGATGAGCAGTTCTTC	CASSSGQEGDEQFF	TRBD1	TRBV5-8	TRBJ2-1
TGTGCCAGCAGTGAGTCAACTAGTGGCGAGCAGTACTTC	CASSESTSGEQYF	-	TRBV6-4	TRBJ2-7
TGTGCCAGCCATGCCGGGGGGCAGGGGGCCTACGAGCAGTACTTC	CASHAGGQGAYEQYF	-	TRBV5-6	TRBJ2-7